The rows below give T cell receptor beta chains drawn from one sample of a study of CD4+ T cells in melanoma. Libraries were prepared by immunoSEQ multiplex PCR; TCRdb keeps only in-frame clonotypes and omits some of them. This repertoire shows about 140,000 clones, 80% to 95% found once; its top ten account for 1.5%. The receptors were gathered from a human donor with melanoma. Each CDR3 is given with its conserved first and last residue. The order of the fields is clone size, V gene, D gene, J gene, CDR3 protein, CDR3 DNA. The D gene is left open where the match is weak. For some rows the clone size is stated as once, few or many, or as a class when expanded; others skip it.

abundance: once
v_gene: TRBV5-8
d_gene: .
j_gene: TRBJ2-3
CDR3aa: CASSLQGGSDTQYF
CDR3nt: TGTGCCAGCAGCTTACAGGGCGGGAGCGATACGCAGTATTTT

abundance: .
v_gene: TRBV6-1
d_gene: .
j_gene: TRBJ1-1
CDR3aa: CASSENQGMNTEAFF
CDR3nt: TGTGCCAGCAGTGAAAACCAGGGGATGAACACTGAAGCTTTCTTT

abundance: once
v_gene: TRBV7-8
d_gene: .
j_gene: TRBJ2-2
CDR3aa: CASSKQTLTGELFF
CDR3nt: TGTGCCAGCAGCAAACAGACCCTCACCGGGGAGCTGTTTTTT

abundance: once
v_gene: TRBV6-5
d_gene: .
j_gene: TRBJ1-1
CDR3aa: CASSYLRAGDTEAFF
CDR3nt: TGTGCCAGCAGTTACTTAAGGGCGGGAGACACTGAAGCTTTCTTT

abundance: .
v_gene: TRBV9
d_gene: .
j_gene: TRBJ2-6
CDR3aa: CASSVGFSGANVLTF
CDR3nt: TGTGCCAGCAGCGTAGGGTTTTCCGGGGCCAACGTCCTGACTTTC

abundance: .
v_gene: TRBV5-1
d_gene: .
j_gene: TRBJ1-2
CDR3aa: CASSRDGNGYTF
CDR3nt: TGCGCCAGCAGCCGTGACGGGAATGGCTACACCTTC

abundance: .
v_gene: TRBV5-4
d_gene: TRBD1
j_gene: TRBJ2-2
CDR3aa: CASSLGFPGQSNTGELFF
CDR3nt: TGTGCCAGCAGCTTGGGGTTCCCGGGACAGTCGAACACCGGGGAGCTGTTTTTT

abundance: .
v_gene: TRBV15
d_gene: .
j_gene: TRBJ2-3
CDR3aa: CATRSLADTQYF
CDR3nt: TGTGCCACCAGGTCTCTCGCCGATACGCAGTATTTT

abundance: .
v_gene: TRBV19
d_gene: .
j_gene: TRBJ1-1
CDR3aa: CASSMGQVVDEAFF
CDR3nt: TGTGCCAGTAGTATGGGCCAGGTCGTCGATGAAGCTTTCTTT

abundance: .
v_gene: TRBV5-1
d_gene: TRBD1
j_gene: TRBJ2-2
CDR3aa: CASSTQGIGELFF
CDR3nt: TGCGCCAGCAGCACACAGGGGATCGGGGAGCTGTTTTTT

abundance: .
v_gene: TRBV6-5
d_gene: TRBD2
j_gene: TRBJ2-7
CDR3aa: CASRGLAGTYEQYF
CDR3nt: TGTGCCAGCAGAGGTCTAGCGGGGACCTACGAGCAGTACTTC

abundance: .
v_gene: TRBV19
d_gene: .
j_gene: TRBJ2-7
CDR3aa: CASSSTPVHEQYF
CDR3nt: TGTGCCAGTAGTTCCACCCCAGTCCACGAGCAGTACTTC

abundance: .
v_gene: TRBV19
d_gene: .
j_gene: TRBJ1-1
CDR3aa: CASSGGRRGTEAFF
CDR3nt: TGTGCCAGTAGTGGGGGCAGGAGGGGCACTGAAGCTTTCTTT

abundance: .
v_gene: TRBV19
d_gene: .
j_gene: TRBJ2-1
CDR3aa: CASSLTGTQNYNEQFF
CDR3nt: TGTGCCAGTAGTTTAACCGGGACCCAAAATTACAATGAGCAGTTCTTC

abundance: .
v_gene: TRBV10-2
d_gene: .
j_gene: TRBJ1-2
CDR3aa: CASSESGRLGSGYTF
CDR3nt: TGCGCCAGCAGTGAGTCGGGACGCCTGGGGTCTGGCTACACCTTC

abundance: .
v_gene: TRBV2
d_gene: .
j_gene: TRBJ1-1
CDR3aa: CAAGPENTEAFF
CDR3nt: TGTGCCGCCGGCCCCGAGAACACTGAAGCTTTCTTT

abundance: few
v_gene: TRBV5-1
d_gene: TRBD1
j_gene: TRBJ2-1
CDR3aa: CASSMTGVDNEQFF
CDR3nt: TGCGCCAGCAGTATGACAGGGGTCGACAATGAGCAGTTCTTC

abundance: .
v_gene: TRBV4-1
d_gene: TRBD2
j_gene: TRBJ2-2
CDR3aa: CASSPRASGVSTGELFF
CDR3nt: TGCGCCAGCAGCCCGCGGGCTAGCGGGGTCTCCACCGGGGAGCTGTTTTTT

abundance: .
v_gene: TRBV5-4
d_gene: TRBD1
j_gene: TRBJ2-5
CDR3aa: CASSFDRAQETQYF
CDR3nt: TGTGCCAGCAGCTTCGACAGGGCCCAGGAGACCCAGTACTTC

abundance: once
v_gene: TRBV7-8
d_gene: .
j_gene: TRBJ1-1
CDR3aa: CASSWRGGVTEAFF
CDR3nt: TGTGCCAGCAGCTGGCGGGGGGGGGTCACTGAAGCTTTCTTT

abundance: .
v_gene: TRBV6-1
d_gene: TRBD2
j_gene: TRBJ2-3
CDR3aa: CASSVYSGGETDTQYF
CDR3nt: TGTGCCAGCAGTGTCTATAGCGGGGGAGAGACAGATACGCAGTATTTT

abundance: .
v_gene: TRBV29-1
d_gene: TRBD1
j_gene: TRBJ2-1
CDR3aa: CSVEGPGQGGEQFF
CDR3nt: TGCAGCGTTGAAGGGCCGGGACAGGGAGGGGAGCAGTTCTTC

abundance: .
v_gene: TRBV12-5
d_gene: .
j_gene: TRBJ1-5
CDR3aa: CASGFSGTGYNQPQHF
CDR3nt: TGTGCTAGTGGTTTTTCCGGGACCGGCTACAATCAGCCCCAGCATTTT

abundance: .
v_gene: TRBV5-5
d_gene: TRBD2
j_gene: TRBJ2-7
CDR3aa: CASSLDAPRGGYEQYF
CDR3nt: TGTGCCAGCAGCTTGGACGCACCTCGGGGGGGTTACGAGCAGTACTTC

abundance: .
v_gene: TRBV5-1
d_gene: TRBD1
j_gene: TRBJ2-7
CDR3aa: CASSLTGGGSYEQYF
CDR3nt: TGCGCCAGCAGCTTGACAGGGGGCGGCTCCTACGAGCAGTACTTC

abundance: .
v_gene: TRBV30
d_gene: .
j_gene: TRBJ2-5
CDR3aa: CAWTGLETQYF
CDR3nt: TGTGCCTGGACAGGGTTGGAGACCCAGTACTTC

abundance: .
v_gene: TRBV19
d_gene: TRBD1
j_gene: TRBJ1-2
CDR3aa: CASSSTGGPSNYGYTF
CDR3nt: TGTGCCAGTAGTTCGACAGGGGGCCCTTCTAACTATGGCTACACCTTC

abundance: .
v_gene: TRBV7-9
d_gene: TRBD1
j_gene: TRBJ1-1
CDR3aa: CASRGQGDTEAFF
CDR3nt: TGTGCCAGCAGGGGACAGGGTGACACTGAAGCTTTCTTT

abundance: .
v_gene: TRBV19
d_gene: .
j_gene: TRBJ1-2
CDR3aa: CASSIIGERGIYGYTF
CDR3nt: TGTGCCAGTAGTATTATAGGGGAGCGTGGGATCTATGGCTACACCTTC

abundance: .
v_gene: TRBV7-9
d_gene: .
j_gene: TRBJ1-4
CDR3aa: CASSLIANEKLFF
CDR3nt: TGTGCCAGCAGCTTAATTGCTAATGAAAAACTGTTTTTT

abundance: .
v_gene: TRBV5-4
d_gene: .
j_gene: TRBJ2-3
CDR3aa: CATRRQGGTDTQYF
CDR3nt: TGTGCCACCCGGAGGCAGGGCGGGACAGATACGCAGTATTTT

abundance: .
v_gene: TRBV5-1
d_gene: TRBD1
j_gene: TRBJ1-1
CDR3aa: CASSLGTGEGTEAFF
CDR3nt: TGCGCCAGCAGCTTGGGGACAGGGGAAGGCACTGAAGCTTTCTTT

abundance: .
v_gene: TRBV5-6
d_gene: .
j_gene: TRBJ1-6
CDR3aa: CASRARGANNSPLHF
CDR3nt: TGTGCCAGCAGAGCGAGAGGGGCAAATAATTCACCCCTCCACTTT

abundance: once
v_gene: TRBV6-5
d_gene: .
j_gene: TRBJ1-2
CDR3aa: CASTKQGYYGYTF
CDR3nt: TGTGCCAGCACTAAACAGGGTTACTATGGCTACACCTTC

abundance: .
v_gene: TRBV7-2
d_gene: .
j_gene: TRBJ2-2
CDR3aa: CASSEAGGRNTGELFF
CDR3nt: TGTGCCAGCAGCGAGGCCGGGGGGCGGAACACCGGGGAGCTGTTTTTT